This TCR beta chain was recovered during a study of CXCR3-negative and CXCR3-positive naive CD8 T cells. Regarding the study as a whole: CD5 surface expression was similar among naive subsets, and TCR strength was estimated by inference from TRB CDR3 properties. TRB CDR3 hydrophobicity was greater in CXCR3-positive naive cells than in CXCR3-negative naive cells.

As to this clonotype: Its matching antigen is unknown.

UMI-labeled 5' RACE TRB cDNA libraries were prepared from the cells. TCRdb derives one entry per CDR3 protein from the 5' RACE reads, leaving out DNA. The table gives 150,000 to 180,000 distinct CDR3 sequences; the top ten clones make up less than 0.55% of it. This TCR was sampled from a human donor in good health. Some clones in this sample may be carry-over from other donors' samples. The source material was naive CXCR3+ CD8+ T cells from blood. Subset reported: CD45RO-CCR7+CD27+CD95- naive CD8+ T cells expressing CXCR3 (TNR3+).

The CDR3 is CSVDENSGNTIYF. The chain uses TRBV29-1 and TRBJ1-3. CDR3 length: 13 amino acids. Germline V gives CDR1 SQVTM, CDR2 ANQGSEA.